This TCR beta chain was identified in a study of pediatric ulcerative colitis. Study-wide results and limits: In rectum, acute severe colitis had expanded clones and less diversity. Substantially fewer templates came from a couple of patients' blood samples.

The V and J ends lost 0 bases and 4 bases respectively, with 7 bases between them. Germline V gene sequence: CDR1 MNHEY, CDR2 SVGAGI. This CDR3 comprises 14 residues. For this clone: Its target is unknown.

Libraries were prepared by immunoSEQ multiplex PCR; TCRdb keeps only in-frame clonotypes and omits some of them. The sample includes 25,000 to 35,000 clones, around 80% of them seen just once. What was sequenced was blood. The receptor was isolated from a boy aged 5 to 17 with severe ulcerative colitis. The chain has TRBV6-5 and TRBJ1-5; unclear D gene. The CDR3 reads CASSYSSKNQPQHF. Here the CDR3 DNA reads TGTGCCAGCAGTTACTCGTCAAAGAATCAGCCCCAGCATTTT.